This T cell receptor (beta chain) was recovered during a study of blood T cell repertoires in COVID-19. For the study at large: Both acute and convalescent COVID-19 samples were obtained from the United States, Italy and Spain. PBMCs, B-cell-depleted T cells, or T cells were the source of the cDNA or gDNA that made up the material.

Per the original data handling: Estimation of nucleated cell counts was performed using reference gene primer amplification. Sequenced by immunoSEQ multiplex PCR; TCRdb stores in-frame clones only, minus some. V, J and clone size are those of that table, while D and trimming were read from the DNA. The profile shows roughly 60,000 clones, around 90% of them singletons. Germline CDR1 LNHDA, CDR2 SQIVND (reference sequence). The CDR3 runs 15 residues. Between the trimmed V and J ends, which lost 6 bases and 3 bases, there was a span of 15 bases. V and J are TRBV19 and TRBJ1-3, with a weak D call TRBD1 (5 bases). Sequencing was done on a sample of peripheral blood. The sequence came from a man aged 45-65 years with active COVID-19. The CDR3 nucleotides read TGTGCCAGTAGCAGCGGGACCCTGGGTGGAAACACCATATATTTT. It yields the protein CASSSGTLGGNTIYF.